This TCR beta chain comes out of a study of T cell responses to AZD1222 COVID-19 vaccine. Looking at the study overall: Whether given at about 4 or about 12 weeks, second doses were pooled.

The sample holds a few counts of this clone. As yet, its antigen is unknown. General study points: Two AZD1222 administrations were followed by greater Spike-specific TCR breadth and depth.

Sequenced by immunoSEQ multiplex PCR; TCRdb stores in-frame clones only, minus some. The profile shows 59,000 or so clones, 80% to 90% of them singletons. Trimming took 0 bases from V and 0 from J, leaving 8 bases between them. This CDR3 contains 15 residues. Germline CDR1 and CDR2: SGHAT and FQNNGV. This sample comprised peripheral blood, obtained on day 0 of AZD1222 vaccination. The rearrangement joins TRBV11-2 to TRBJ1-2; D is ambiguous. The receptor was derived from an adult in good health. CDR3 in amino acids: CASSLEARSNYGYTF. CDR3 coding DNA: TGTGCCAGCAGCTTAGAGGCCCGTTCTAACTATGGCTACACCTTC.